This TCR beta chain is drawn from a study of blood T cells in healthy people across ages. The study, taken as a whole, reports: Older age coincided with a roughly linear decline in TCR beta diversity per million T cells.

Combining a sample-barcoded 5' primer with a J-beta primer mix, a second PCR ran for roughly 7 to 11 cycles. TCRdb processed the 5' RACE reads anew with MiXCR; each CDR3 protein has one entry. The top ten hold less than 9.5% of the sample, which has around 1,500,000 distinct CDR3 sequences, over 25% seen once. This clonotype was seen only a few times. Its specificity is not known. Germline V gene lookup returns CDR1 LGHDT and CDR2 YNNKEL (reference sequence). The CDR3 runs to 13 residues. The V gene end was trimmed by 4 bases and the J gene end by 6 bases; junction bases not matched to a gene: 6. V usage is TRBV3-1 and J usage is TRBJ2-7, with 7 nucleotides matching TRBD2. The sequence came from a woman aged 30 to 39 in good health. The specimen sequenced was blood. CDR3 in DNA: TGTGCCAGCAGCCGGGGGGGTGGATTCGAGCAGTACTTC. This gives the protein CASSRGGGFEQYF.